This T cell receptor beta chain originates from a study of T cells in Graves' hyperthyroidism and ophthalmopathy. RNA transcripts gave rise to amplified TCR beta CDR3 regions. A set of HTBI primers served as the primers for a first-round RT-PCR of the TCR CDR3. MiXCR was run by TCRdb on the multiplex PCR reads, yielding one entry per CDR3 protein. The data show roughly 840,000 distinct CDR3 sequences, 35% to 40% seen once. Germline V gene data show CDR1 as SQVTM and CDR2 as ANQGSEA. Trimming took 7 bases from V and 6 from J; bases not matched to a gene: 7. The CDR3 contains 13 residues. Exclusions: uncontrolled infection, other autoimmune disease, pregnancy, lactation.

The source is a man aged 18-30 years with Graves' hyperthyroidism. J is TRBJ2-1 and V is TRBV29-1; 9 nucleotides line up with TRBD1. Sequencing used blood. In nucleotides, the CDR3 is TGCAGCGCCCGAGCGGGACAGGGCAATGAGCAGTTCTTC. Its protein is CSARAGQGNEQFF.